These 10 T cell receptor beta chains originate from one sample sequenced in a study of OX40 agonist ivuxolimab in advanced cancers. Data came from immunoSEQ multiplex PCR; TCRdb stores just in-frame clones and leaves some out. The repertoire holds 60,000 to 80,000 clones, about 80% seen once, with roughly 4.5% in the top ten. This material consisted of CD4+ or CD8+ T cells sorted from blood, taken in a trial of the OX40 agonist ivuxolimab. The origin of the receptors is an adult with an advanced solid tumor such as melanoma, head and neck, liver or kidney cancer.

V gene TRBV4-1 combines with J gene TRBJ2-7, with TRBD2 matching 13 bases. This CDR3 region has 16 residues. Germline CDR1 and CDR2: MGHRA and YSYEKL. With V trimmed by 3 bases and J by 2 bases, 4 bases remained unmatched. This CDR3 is CASSQIGLAGAYEQYF. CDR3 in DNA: TGCGCCAGCAGCCAGATCGGACTAGCGGGGGCCTACGAGCAGTACTTC.

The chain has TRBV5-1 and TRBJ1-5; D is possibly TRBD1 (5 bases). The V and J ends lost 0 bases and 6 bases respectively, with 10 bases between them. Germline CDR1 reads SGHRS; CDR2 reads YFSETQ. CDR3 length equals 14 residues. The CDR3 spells CASSLAGGVQPQHF. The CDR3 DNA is TGCGCCAGCAGCTTGGCCGGGGGAGTTCAGCCCCAGCATTTT.

Here the CDR3 DNA reads TGCGCCAGCAGCTTCGGAAGTGGGTCTGGGGCCAACGTCCTGACTTTC. Protein product: CASSFGSGSGANVLTF. The chain links TRBV5-1 to TRBJ2-6; D remains unclear. Germline CDR1 is SGHRS and CDR2 is YFSETQ. The V gene lost 2 bases and the J gene lost 1 base, with 10 bases spanning the gap. This CDR3 spans 16 amino acids.

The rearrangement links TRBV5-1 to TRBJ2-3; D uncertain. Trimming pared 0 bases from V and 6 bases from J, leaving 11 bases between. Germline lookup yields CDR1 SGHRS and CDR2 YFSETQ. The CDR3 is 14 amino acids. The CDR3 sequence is CASSLAKFLDTQYF. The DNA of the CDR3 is TGCGCCAGCAGCTTGGCCAAGTTCTTGGATACGCAGTATTTT.

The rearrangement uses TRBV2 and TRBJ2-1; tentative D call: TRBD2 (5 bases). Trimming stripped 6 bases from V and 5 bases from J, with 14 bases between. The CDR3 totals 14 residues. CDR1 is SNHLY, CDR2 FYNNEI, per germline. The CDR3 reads CASSSSGFDNEQFF. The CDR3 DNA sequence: TGTGCCAGCAGCAGCAGCGGCTTCGACAATGAGCAGTTCTTC.

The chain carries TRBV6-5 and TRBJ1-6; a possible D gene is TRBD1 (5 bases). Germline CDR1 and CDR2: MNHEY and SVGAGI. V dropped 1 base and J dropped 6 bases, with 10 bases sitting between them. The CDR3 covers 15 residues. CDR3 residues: CASSYLQGSNSPLHF. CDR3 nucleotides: TGTGCCAGCAGTTACTTGCAGGGAAGTAATTCACCCCTCCACTTT.

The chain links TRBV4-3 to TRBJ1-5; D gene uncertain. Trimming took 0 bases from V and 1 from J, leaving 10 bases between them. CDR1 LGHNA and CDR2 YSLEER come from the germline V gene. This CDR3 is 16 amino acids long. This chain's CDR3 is CASSQDLLGSNQPQHF. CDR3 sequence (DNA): TGCGCCAGCAGCCAAGATCTCTTGGGGAGCAATCAGCCCCAGCATTTT.

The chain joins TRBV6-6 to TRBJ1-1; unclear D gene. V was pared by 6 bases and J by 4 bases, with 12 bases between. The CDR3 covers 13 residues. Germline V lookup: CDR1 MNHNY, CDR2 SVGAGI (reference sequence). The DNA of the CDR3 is TGTGCCAGCAGGTTCGTCGCGGGCACTGAAGCTTTCTTT. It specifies CASRFVAGTEAFF.

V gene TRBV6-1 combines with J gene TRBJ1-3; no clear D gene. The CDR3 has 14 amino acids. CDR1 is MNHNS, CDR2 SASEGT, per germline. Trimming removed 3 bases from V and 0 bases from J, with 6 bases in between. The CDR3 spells CASSDQVSGNTIYF. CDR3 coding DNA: TGTGCCAGCAGTGACCAGGTCTCTGGAAACACCATATATTTT.

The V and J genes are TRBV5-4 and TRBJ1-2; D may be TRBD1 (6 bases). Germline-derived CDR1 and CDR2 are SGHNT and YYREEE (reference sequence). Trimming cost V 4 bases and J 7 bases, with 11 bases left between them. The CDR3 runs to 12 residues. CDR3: CASSPTGFGYTF. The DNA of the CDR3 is TGTGCCAGCAGCCCAACAGGGTTTGGCTACACCTTC. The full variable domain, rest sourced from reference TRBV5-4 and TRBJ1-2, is ETGVTQSPTHLIKTRGQQVTLRCSSQSGHNTVSWYQQALGQGPQFIFQYYREEENGRGNFPPRFSGLQFPNYSSELNVNALELDDSALYLCASSPTGFGYTFGSGTRLTVV.